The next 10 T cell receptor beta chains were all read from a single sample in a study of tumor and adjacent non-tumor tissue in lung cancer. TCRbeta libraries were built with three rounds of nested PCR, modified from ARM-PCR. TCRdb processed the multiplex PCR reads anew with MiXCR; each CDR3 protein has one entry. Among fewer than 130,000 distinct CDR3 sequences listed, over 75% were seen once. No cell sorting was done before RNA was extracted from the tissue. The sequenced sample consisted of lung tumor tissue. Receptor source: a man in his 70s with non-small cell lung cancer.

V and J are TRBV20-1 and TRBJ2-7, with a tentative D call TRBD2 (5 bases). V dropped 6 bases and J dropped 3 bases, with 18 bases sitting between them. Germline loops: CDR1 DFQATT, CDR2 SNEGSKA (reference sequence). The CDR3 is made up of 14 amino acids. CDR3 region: CSAMVSVLVYEQYF. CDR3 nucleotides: TGCAGTGCCATGGTTTCCGTACTAGTCTACGAGCAGTACTTC.

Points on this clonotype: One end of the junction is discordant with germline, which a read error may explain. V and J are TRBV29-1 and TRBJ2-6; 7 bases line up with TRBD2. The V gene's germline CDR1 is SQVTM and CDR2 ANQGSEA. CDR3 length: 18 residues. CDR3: CSVVWERGGPSGANVMTF. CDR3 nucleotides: TGCAGCGTTGTCTGGGAAAGGGGAGGGCCCTCTGGGGCCAACGTCATGACTTTC.

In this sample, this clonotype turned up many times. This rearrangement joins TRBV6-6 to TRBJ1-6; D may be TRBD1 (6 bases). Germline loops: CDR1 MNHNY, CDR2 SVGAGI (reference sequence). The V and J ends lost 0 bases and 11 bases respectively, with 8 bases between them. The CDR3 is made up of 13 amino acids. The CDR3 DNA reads TGTGCCAGCAGTTACTCCGACAGGACACCCCTCCACTTT. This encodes CASSYSDRTPLHF.

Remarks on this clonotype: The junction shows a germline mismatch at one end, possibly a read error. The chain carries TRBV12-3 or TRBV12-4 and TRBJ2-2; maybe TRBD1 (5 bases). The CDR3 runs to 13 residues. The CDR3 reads CASSGFGARELFF. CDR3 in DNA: TGTGCCAGCAGTGGGTTCGGCGCCAGGGAACTGTTTTTT.

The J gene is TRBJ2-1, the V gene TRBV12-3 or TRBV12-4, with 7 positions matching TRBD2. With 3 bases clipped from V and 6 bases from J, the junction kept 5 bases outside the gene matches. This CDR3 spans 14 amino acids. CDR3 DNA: TGTGCCAGCAGTTTGGGCGGGAGTAGCAATGAGCAGTTCTTC. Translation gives CASSLGGSSNEQFF.

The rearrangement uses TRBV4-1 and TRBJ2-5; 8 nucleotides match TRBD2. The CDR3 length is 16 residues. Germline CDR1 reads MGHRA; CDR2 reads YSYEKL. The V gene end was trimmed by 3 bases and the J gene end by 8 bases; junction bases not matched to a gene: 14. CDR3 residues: CASSHLRLANQDTQYF. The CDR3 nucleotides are TGCGCCAGCAGCCACTTGAGACTAGCGAATCAGGATACCCAGTACTTC.

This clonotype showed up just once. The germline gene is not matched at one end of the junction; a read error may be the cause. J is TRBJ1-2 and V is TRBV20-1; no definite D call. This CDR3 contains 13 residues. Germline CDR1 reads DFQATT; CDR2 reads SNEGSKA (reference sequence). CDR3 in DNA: TGCAGTGCTAACTGGGGAGGAATCTATTGCTACACCTTC. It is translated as CSANWGGIYCYTF.

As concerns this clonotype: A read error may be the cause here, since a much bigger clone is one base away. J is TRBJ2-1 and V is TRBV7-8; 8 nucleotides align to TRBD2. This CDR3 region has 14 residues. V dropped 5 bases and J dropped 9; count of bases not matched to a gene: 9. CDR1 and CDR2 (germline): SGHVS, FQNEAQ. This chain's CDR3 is CASSQRTSSAEQFF. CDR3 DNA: TGTGCCAGCAGCCAAAGGACTAGCTCGGCTGAGCAGTTCTTC.

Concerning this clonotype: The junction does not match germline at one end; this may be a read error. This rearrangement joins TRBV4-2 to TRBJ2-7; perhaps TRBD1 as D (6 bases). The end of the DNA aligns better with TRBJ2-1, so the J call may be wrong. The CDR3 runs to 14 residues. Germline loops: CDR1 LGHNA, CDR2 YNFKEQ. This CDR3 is CANSQGQSLYEQFF. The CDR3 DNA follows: TGTGCCAACAGCCAAGGACAGAGTCTCTACGAGCAGTTCTTC.

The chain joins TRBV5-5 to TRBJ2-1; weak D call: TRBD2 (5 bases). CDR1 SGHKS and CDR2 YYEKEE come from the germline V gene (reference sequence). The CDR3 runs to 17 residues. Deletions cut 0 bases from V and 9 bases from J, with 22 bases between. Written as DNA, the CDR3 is TGTGCCAGCAGCTTGGCCTTCGAGGCTAGCTCCTATAGTGAGCAGTTCTTC. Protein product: CASSLAFEASSYSEQFF.